This entry concerns a single TCR beta chain. This sample stems from a study of shared T cell receptors in the human thymus. Generated by immunoSEQ multiplex PCR, the TCRdb table keeps only in-frame clones and is missing some. The table records 540,000 or so clones, around three quarters of them present only once. These data were also reused for a study on human thymus T cells. That source notes: Corrective heart surgery yielded resections, and these provided the thymus tissue. In thymic and blood repertoires alike, V and J usage looked biased.

The receptor was derived from a boy under three years old with a congenital heart defect. Sequenced input: thymocytes.

The CDR3 DNA follows: TGCGCCAGCAGTGATTTTCCGGGGTCCCACAATGAGCAGTTCTTC. This codes for CASSDFPGSHNEQFF. The chain carries TRBV10-1 and TRBJ2-1; D may be TRBD2 (5 bases). Trimming left V 3 bases short and J 5 bases short, with 14 bases between. This CDR3 spans 15 amino acids. Germline values: CDR1 WNHNN, CDR2 SYGVQD (reference sequence).